These T cell receptor beta chains were read from a single sample in a study of PD-1 blockade in classical Hodgkin lymphoma. TCRdb keeps only in-frame clones here, not all; method: immunoSEQ multiplex PCR. The table has around 65,000 clones, around 89% seen once; the top ten hold around 13%. The sample here was peripheral blood mononuclear cells (PBMCs), taken at baseline. These TCRs come from a human donor with classical Hodgkin lymphoma. Both conserved end residues are part of each CDR3. D genes are given only for firm matches. Where a row states a size, it is once, few, many or the class of an expanded clone; other rows omit it.

>NA|TRBD1|TRBV7-2|TRBJ2-3
TGTGCCAGCAGCTTAGATAGGGGGCAATGGGATACGCAGTATTTT
CASSLDRGQWDTQYF
>few|NA|TRBV20-1|TRBJ1-2
TGCAGTGCTAGGGGGGTTAATGGCTACACCTTC
CSARGVNGYTF
>once|NA|TRBV19|TRBJ2-3
TGTGCCAGTAGTATAATCTCTCCCAGCACAGATACGCAGTATTTT
CASSIISPSTDTQYF
>NA|NA|TRBV6-1|TRBJ1-2
TGTGCCAGCAGTGAAGATTGGGGGCCGATCCGTGGCTACACCTTC
CASSEDWGPIRGYTF
>NA|NA|TRBV15|TRBJ2-7
TGTGCCACCAGCAGAGATCTGAGCCTTGGGGCCTACGAGCAGTACTTC
CATSRDLSLGAYEQYF
>once|TRBD1|TRBV6-1|TRBJ2-1
TGTGCCAGCAGTGAAAGGTTGGGACAGGGGTTAGGCTACAATGAGCAGTTCTTC
CASSERLGQGLGYNEQFF
>NA|NA|TRBV5-6|TRBJ2-5
TGTGCCAGCAGCTTGCCCTGGGGCCTGAGAGAGACCCAGTACTTC
CASSLPWGLRETQYF
>NA|TRBD1|TRBV10-3|TRBJ2-3
TGTGCCATCAGTGAGTCCGGGACAGGGACTACAGATACGCAGTATTTT
CAISESGTGTTDTQYF
>few|NA|TRBV30|TRBJ2-2
TGTGCCTGGAGTGTACGGCAGGATGTTGGGGAGCTGTTTTTT
CAWSVRQDVGELFF
>NA|NA|TRBV6-5|TRBJ1-2
TGTGCCAGCAGTGTACGCCTGGCAGGGGATGGCTACACCTTC
CASSVRLAGDGYTF
>NA|NA|TRBV7-9|TRBJ1-5
TGTGCCAGCAGCTGGCAGGGGAGCAATCAGCCCCAGCATTTT
CASSWQGSNQPQHF
>once|TRBD1|TRBV7-8|TRBJ2-7
TGTGCCAGCAGCTTATTTCCAGGGGGTAACAGTAGGCTGACTTACGAGCAGTACTTC
CASSLFPGGNSRLTYEQYF
>NA|NA|TRBV5-1|TRBJ2-7
TGCGCCAGCAGCTTAAAGGAGGCCTACGAGCAGTACTTC
CASSLKEAYEQYF
>NA|NA|TRBV2|TRBJ1-2
TGTGCCAGCAGTCCTCAGACGAAAGAATATGGCTACACCTTC
CASSPQTKEYGYTF
>NA|NA|TRBV10-1|TRBJ2-7
TGCGCCAGCAGTGATCCCGGAACCCCTCCCTACGAGCAGTACTTC
CASSDPGTPPYEQYF
>NA|TRBD2|TRBV5-1|TRBJ2-7
TGCGCCAGCAGCTTGTTGCAGGGAGGGTCCTACGAGCAGTACTTC
CASSLLQGGSYEQYF
>NA|TRBD2|TRBV4-3|TRBJ2-5
TGCGCCAGCAGCCAATCGACTTGGGGAGGGCGAGAGACCCAGTACTTC
CASSQSTWGGRETQYF
>NA|NA|TRBV28|TRBJ2-7
TGTGCCAGCACGGGACGGATGGAGTTGAGGTACGAGCAGTACTTC
CASTGRMELRYEQYF
>once|NA|TRBV4-2|TRBJ2-3
TGTGCCAGCAGCCCCTCCGGGGGCCCTAGCACAGATACGCAGTATTTT
CASSPSGGPSTDTQYF
>NA|NA|TRBV11-3|TRBJ2-1
TGTGCCAGCAGCCACAACATGAATGAGCAGTTCTTC
CASSHNMNEQFF
>NA|TRBD2|TRBV28|TRBJ2-7
TGTGCCAGCGAACCGGGACTAGCAGCATACGAGCAGTACTTC
CASEPGLAAYEQYF
>NA|NA|TRBV10-1|TRBJ2-7
TGCGCCAGCAGCTACAGGGGGGGCTACGAGCAGTACTTC
CASSYRGGYEQYF
>once|TRBD1|TRBV20-1|TRBJ2-1
TGCAGTGCTAGAGAGGACAGGGACCAGTTCTTC
CSAREDRDQFF
>once|NA|TRBV6-5|TRBJ2-7
TGTGCCAGCAGTGGATTTCAGGGACCCTACGAGCAGTACTTC
CASSGFQGPYEQYF
>NA|NA|TRBV11-3|TRBJ2-5
TGTGCCAGCAGCTTAGGTGCAGGTCAAGAGACCCAGTACTTC
CASSLGAGQETQYF
>once|TRBD2|TRBV11-2|TRBJ2-7
TGTGCCAGCAGCTCGCTGGGGGGGAGGCCCTACGAGCAGTACTTC
CASSSLGGRPYEQYF